This T cell receptor (beta chain) was profiled in a study of blood T cell repertoires in COVID-19. About the study: COVID-19 samples, acute and convalescent, were from the United States, Italy and Spain. Sources were T cells, B-cell-depleted T cells, or PBMCs; the material itself was cDNA or gDNA.

Trimming stripped 4 bases from V and 1 base from J, with 16 bases between. Per the germline V gene, CDR1 is MDHEN and CDR2 is SYDVKM. The CDR3 sequence is 17 residues long. This clone was observed once. Original methodology: Counts of nucleated cells, estimated from reference gene primer amplification, were obtained. The repertoire was sequenced with immunoSEQ multiplex PCR; TCRdb's copy has only in-frame clones and lacks some. V, J and clone size derive from that table, while D and trimming were established from the DNA sequence. The sample contains under 150,000 clones, around 89% of which appear only once.

The V gene is TRBV28, the J gene TRBJ1-4, with D possibly being TRBD1 (6 bases). Input material: peripheral blood. The receptor comes from a man between 65 and 80 years old with active COVID-19. CDR3 residues: CASSSPQGPLTNEKLFF. CDR3 nucleotides: TGTGCCAGCAGTTCACCACAGGGTCCGTTAACTAATGAAAAACTGTTTTTT.